Detailed here is one TCR beta chain. The PCR ran on 60 Vbeta and 13 Jbeta primers. Sequencing used immunoSEQ multiplex PCR; TCRdb keeps in-frame clones, though not all of them. This table holds approximately 140,000 clones, 81% found once. This CDR3 is built from 15 residues. The ends were cut back, 2 bases at V and 0 bases at J, with 10 bases in the middle. Germline CDR1 is SGHRS and CDR2 is YFSETQ. This sample is drawn from a study of cytomegalovirus exposure and HLA in healthy donors. The material sequenced was PBMCs. This sequence was found in a woman between 40 and 50 years old in good health and CMV-seropositive. J is TRBJ2-3 and V is TRBV5-1; a possible D gene is TRBD2 (6 bases). The DNA for the CDR3 is TGCGCCAGCAGCTTTAGCGGAACTAGCACAGATACGCAGTATTTT. Its protein product is CASSFSGTSTDTQYF. The variable domain in full, completed from reference TRBV5-1 and TRBJ2-3, reads KAGVTQTPRYLIKTRGQQVTLSCSPISGHRSVSWYQQTPGQGLQFLFEYFSETQRNKGNFPGRFSGRQFSNSRSEMNVSTLELGDSALYLCASSFSGTSTDTQYFGPGTRLTVL.